This TCR beta chain was captured by sequencing in a study of low-dose radiotherapy and immunotherapy resistance in tumors. TRAV- and TRBV-specific primers primed first-strand cDNA, covering alpha and beta chains. A roughly 20-cycle PCR with a constant-region primer and V-primer adapter amplified TCRs. One entry per CDR3 protein, called by TCRdb with MiXCR from the reads. The sample has roughly 10,000 distinct CDR3 sequences; 50% to 65% are singletons. With respect to this clonotype: The germline gene is not matched at one end of the junction; a read error may be the cause.

The TCR originated in a human donor with advanced metastatic prostate, ovarian, gallbladder or colorectal cancer (not recorded which). This table probably holds off-target reads from a library built for another chain.

DNA of the CDR3: TGTGCTAGCAGCTTTGTCTCAGGGGACACCGGGGAGCTGTTTTTT. Translated, it gives CASSFVSGDTGELFF. The rearrangement uses TRBV7-7 and TRBJ2-2, with a possible D match to TRBD1 (6 bases). The CDR3 spans 15 residues. Looked up from germline, CDR1 is SSHAT and CDR2 is FNYEAQ (reference sequence).